The sequence of this T cell receptor (beta chain) was determined in a study of OX40 agonist ivuxolimab in advanced cancers. Turning to the study itself: Anti-PD-1, anti-PD-L1 or anti-CTLA-4 therapy given earlier was allowed, and around 40% had some. Notes on the study in general: Expanded peripheral T cells had an undetermined antigen specificity. At 0.1-3.0 mg/kg, partial responders had clonal expansion among the lowest observed.

Germline V gene sequence: CDR1 MNHNS, CDR2 SASEGT. V shed 2 bases and J shed 12 bases, with 14 bases lying between them. The CDR3 runs 13 residues. Assay: immunoSEQ multiplex PCR; the TCRdb copy retains only in-frame clones and omits some. The table includes around 99,000 clones, around 90% detected once. Concerning this clone itself: Its antigen is undetermined.

The chain uses TRBV6-1 and TRBJ2-1, with no clear D. The TCR comes from an adult with an advanced solid tumor such as melanoma, head and neck, liver or kidney cancer. Sequencing used CD4+ or CD8+ T cells sorted from blood, obtained in a trial of the OX40 agonist ivuxolimab. CDR3 coding DNA: TGTGCCAGCAGTGAAATAAAGGCGGCCCCGCAGTTCTTC. Translated, it gives CASSEIKAAPQFF.